These 10 T cell receptor beta chains were sequenced from one sample in a study of blood T cell repertoires in COVID-19. Repertoires were generated with immunoSEQ multiplex PCR, while TCRdb's copy carries only in-frame clones and drops some. The sample has 100,000 to 150,000 clones, about 88% seen once. The sequencing input was PBMCs or T cells enriched from blood (not recorded which). These receptors all come from a man aged 40-49 years with acute COVID-19.

The J gene is TRBJ1-4, the V gene TRBV11-2; 8 nucleotides agree with TRBD1. The CDR3 consists of 14 residues. Germline V CDR1 and CDR2: SGHAT, FQNNGV. The ends lost 6 bases at V and 8 bases at J; junction bases unmatched: 8. CDR3 nucleotides: TGTGCCAGCAGTCGGGGACAGGTTAAGGAAAAACTGTTTTTT. Its protein product is CASSRGQVKEKLFF.

The chain is built from TRBV7-9 and TRBJ1-2; tentative D call: TRBD1 (6 bases). CDR3 length: 12 residues. Looked up from germline, CDR1 is SEHNR and CDR2 is FQNEAQ (reference sequence). V was shortened by 5 bases and J by 6 bases, with 10 bases between the two germline ends. The CDR3 loop reads CASSPGAHGYTF. CDR3 sequence (DNA): TGTGCCAGCAGCCCAGGGGCCCATGGCTACACCTTC.

The chain has TRBV30 and TRBJ1-6; D is possibly TRBD1 (5 bases). Trimming pared 2 bases from V and 4 bases from J, leaving 21 bases between. Germline V CDR1 and CDR2: GTSNPN, SVGIG (reference sequence). This CDR3 is built from 18 residues. The CDR3: CAWSFGAGLSFYNSPLHF. In nucleotides, the CDR3 is TGTGCCTGGAGTTTCGGGGCGGGACTGAGCTTTTATAATTCACCCCTCCACTTT.

The chain recombines TRBV21-1 with TRBJ1-2; the table assigns TRBD1, which was not confirmed against the DNA. TRBV21-1 is annotated as a pseudogene. This CDR3 spans 15 amino acids. CDR3 residues: CASSKAGTANYGYTF. The CDR3 DNA sequence: TGTGCCAGCAGCAAAGCGGGGACAGCTAACTATGGCTACACCTTC.

The chain has TRBV19 and TRBJ2-3, with TRBD2 as a possible D gene (6 bases). Between the trimmed V and J ends, which lost 5 bases and 4 bases, there was a span of 7 bases. This CDR3 spans 12 amino acids. Germline values: CDR1 LNHDA, CDR2 SQIVND (reference sequence). Here the CDR3 DNA reads TGTGCCAGTAGTCCTAGCGCAGATACGCAGTATTTT. The encoded protein is CASSPSADTQYF.

This clone was observed a few times. V is TRBV19 and J is TRBJ2-2; 8 positions agree with TRBD1. Losses at the gene ends were 6 bases for V and 5 bases for J; bases not matched to a gene: 2. CDR3 length: 13 amino acids. Germline V CDR1 and CDR2: LNHDA, SQIVND (reference sequence). The CDR3, as DNA: TGTGCCAGTAGCCGGACAGGGACCGGGGAGCTGTTTTTT. As protein: CASSRTGTGELFF.

The rearrangement uses TRBV7-2 and TRBJ1-6; D call uncertain. In germline, CDR1 is SGHTA, CDR2 FQGNSA. The V end was cut by 1 base, the J end by 13 bases, with 17 bases between. The CDR3 is 15 amino acids. The CDR3 loop is CASSLEWVDSPPLHF. The CDR3 DNA reads TGTGCCAGCAGCTTAGAGTGGGTCGACTCCCCGCCCCTCCACTTT.

The chain employs TRBV7-9 and TRBJ2-2; TRBD1 aligns across 9 bases. Germline V gene lookup returns CDR1 SEHNR and CDR2 FQNEAQ (reference sequence). V lost 5 bases and J lost 3; bases outside the gene matches: 4. This CDR3 has 15 residues. This CDR3 reads CASSPWTGDTGELFF. The CDR3 coding sequence is TGTGCCAGCAGCCCTTGGACAGGGGACACCGGGGAGCTGTTTTTT.

This chain connects TRBV6-4 to TRBJ1-5; the D gene is possibly TRBD1 (6 bases). The CDR3 extends over 15 amino acids. The germline CDR1 and CDR2 sequences are MRHNA and SNTAGT. The V and J ends lost 8 bases and 5 bases respectively, with 19 bases between them. CDR3: CASPTPQGSHQPQHF. CDR3 DNA: TGTGCCAGCCCCACCCCCCAGGGGTCACATCAGCCCCAGCATTTT.

The V and J genes are TRBV6-5 and TRBJ2-1, with 7 positions matching TRBD1. In germline, CDR1 is MNHEY, CDR2 SVGAGI. The CDR3 spans 15 residues. Germline trimming cut 7 bases from V and 3 bases from J; bases unmatched to any gene: 9. CDR3 DNA sequence: TGTGCCAGCACTAAAGTAGGGACAGACTACAATGAGCAGTTCTTC. This translates into CASTKVGTDYNEQFF.